Shown below are 10 T cell receptor beta chains from a single sample sequenced in a study of shared clonotypes between healthy human individuals. CD45RO-negative cells were positively selected for CCR7, leaving out terminally differentiated effector memory CD45RA+ cells. The table came from immunoSEQ multiplex PCR; TCRdb's copy has only in-frame clones and leaves some out. The profile shows around 1,900,000 clones, about 94% of them singletons. The specimen was naive CD8+ T cells from PBMCs. These receptors were obtained from a man aged 18-30 years in good health. Some clones in this sample may be carry-over from other donors' samples.

The chain couples TRBV5-1 to TRBJ2-1, with 11 positions matching TRBD2. CDR3 length: 16 amino acids. The J segment lost 3 bases and the V segment lost 4 bases, leaving 6 bases of the junction unmatched. Germline loops: CDR1 SGHRS, CDR2 YFSETQ. The CDR3 nucleotides are TGCGCCAGCAGCCCCGGGACTAGCGGCTACTACAATGAGCAGTTCTTC. It encodes CASSPGTSGYYNEQFF.

V and J are TRBV2 and TRBJ2-2, with TRBD2 matching 8 bases. There are 18 residues in the CDR3. J was trimmed by 0 bases and V by 6 bases; bases with no gene match: 12. Germline CDR1 reads SNHLY; CDR2 reads FYNNEI. The CDR3 sequence is CASRGVTSAISNTGELFF. CDR3 DNA sequence: TGTGCCAGCAGGGGTGTGACTAGCGCGATATCGAACACCGGGGAGCTGTTTTTT.

V is TRBV18 and J is TRBJ2-5, with TRBD1 identical over 8 bases. The CDR3 extends over 15 amino acids. V lost 8 bases and J lost 1; bases outside the gene matches: 9. The germline V gene encodes CDR1 KGHSH and CDR2 LQKENI. The CDR3 sequence: CASHHVTGGQETQYF. The CDR3 DNA reads TGTGCCAGCCATCACGTCACAGGGGGCCAAGAGACCCAGTACTTC.

Comments on this clone: The sample has other DNA sequences that encode this CDR3 too. The gene calls are TRBV9 and TRBJ2-7; D possibly corresponds to TRBD2 (5 bases). Germline V gene data show CDR1 as SGDLS and CDR2 as YYNGEE. V was trimmed by 2 bases and J by 7 bases, leaving 10 bases between them. This CDR3 region has 12 residues. CDR3 DNA: TGTGCCAGCAGCGTGGAAGGAGGAGAGCAGTACTTC. This sequence encodes CASSVEGGEQYF.

The rearrangement joins TRBV9 to TRBJ2-6; D gene ambiguous. The V gene's germline CDR1 is SGDLS and CDR2 YYNGEE. The CDR3 length is 18 residues. The V end was cut by 0 bases, the J end by 0 bases, with 13 bases between. As DNA, the CDR3 is TGTGCCAGCAGCGTAGGGGCCCTATTGAACTCTGGGGCCAACGTCCTGACTTTC. As protein: CASSVGALLNSGANVLTF.

The V gene is TRBV6-5, the J gene TRBJ1-1; possible D gene TRBD1, 6 bases. Germline CDR1 MNHEY, CDR2 SVGAGI. Trimming pared 0 bases from V and 4 bases from J, leaving 12 bases between. There are 15 residues in the CDR3. CDR3 sequence (DNA): TGTGCCAGCAGTTACTCGAAAAGGGGGGGCACTGAAGCTTTCTTT. It translates to CASSYSKRGGTEAFF.

V usage is TRBV7-6 and J usage is TRBJ2-1; D uncertain. The length of the CDR3 is 12 residues. CDR1 SGHVS and CDR2 FNYEAQ come from the germline V gene. V lost 2 bases, J lost 10 bases, and 9 bases lay in between. The CDR3 nucleotides read TGTGCCAGCAGCTTAAGCTCACACGAGCAGTTCTTC. This gives the protein CASSLSSHEQFF.

The chain couples TRBV27 to TRBJ2-3, with D possibly being TRBD2 (6 bases). Trimming removed 3 bases from V and 3 bases from J, with 16 bases in between. CDR1 is MNHEY and CDR2 is SMNVEV in the germline V gene (reference sequence). The CDR3 runs to 16 residues. The CDR3 region has the DNA TGTGCCAGCAGTTTGGTCCGGGAGCTGGGTACAGATACGCAGTATTTT. Encoded protein: CASSLVRELGTDTQYF.

V usage is TRBV9 and J usage is TRBJ2-2; D is unclear. The V and J ends lost 0 bases and 4 bases respectively, with 13 bases between them. This CDR3 has 16 amino acids. CDR1 and CDR2 from the germline V gene are SGDLS and YYNGEE. CDR3 in DNA: TGTGCCAGCAGCGTAGGAGGTAGGGCCGGCACCGGGGAGCTGTTTTTT. This gives the protein CASSVGGRAGTGELFF.

The genes are TRBV27 and TRBJ1-5; D unclear. This CDR3 comprises 16 residues. The V and J ends lost 1 base and 3 bases respectively, with 13 bases between them. Germline V CDR1 and CDR2: MNHEY, SMNVEV (reference sequence). The CDR3 DNA is TGTGCCAGCAGTTTATTTGGCAGAGGGAACAATCAGCCCCAGCATTTT. Translating gives CASSLFGRGNNQPQHF.